Listed below are T cell receptor beta chains from one sample, sequenced in a study of blood T cell repertoires in COVID-19. Measured with immunoSEQ multiplex PCR; TCRdb has only the in-frame clones, and not every one. The table lists under 200,000 clones, around 80% of them singletons, with about 3.5% in the top ten. Sequencing was done on a sample of PBMCs or T cells enriched from blood (not recorded which). These receptors were collected from a woman aged 45-65 years in a cohort exposed to, infected with or recovered from COVID-19 (not recorded which). Each CDR3 is given with its conserved first and last residue. Each record gives: V gene, J gene, clone size, CDR3 length, D gene, CDR3 protein, CDR3 DNA. The D gene is left open where the match is weak. Expanded clones are given a class, and other clones once, few, many or no size at all.

>TRBV5-5|TRBJ2-7|NA|16|NA
CASSHWGGAKSDEQYF
TGTGCCAGCAGCCACTGGGGGGGGGCGAAATCCGACGAGCAGTACTTC
>TRBV10-3|TRBJ1-2|NA|15|NA
CAISESKTGPYGYTF
TGTGCCATCAGTGAGTCGAAGACAGGTCCCTATGGCTACACCTTC
>TRBV5-6|TRBJ1-2|NA|15|TRBD1
CASSLRTGANYGYTF
TGTGCCAGCAGCTTGAGGACAGGGGCTAACTATGGCTACACCTTC
>TRBV19|TRBJ1-4|NA|14|NA
CASSLDITNEKLFF
TGTGCCAGTAGCCTGGACATCACTAATGAAAAACTGTTTTTT
>TRBV21-1|TRBJ2-1|NA|15|NA
CASSRVGTVYNEQFF
TGTGCCAGCAGCCGTGTCGGGACAGTGTACAATGAGCAGTTCTTC
>TRBV6-5|TRBJ1-3|NA|15|NA
CATLGSSRSGNTIYF
TGTGCCACCCTCGGAAGTAGCCGCTCTGGAAACACCATATATTTT
>TRBV7-3|TRBJ2-3|NA|13|NA
CASSPGSPDTQYF
TGTGCCAGCAGCCCGGGTAGCCCAGATACGCAGTATTTT
>TRBV7-9|TRBJ1-1|NA|16|TRBD1
CASSLAGGERGTEAFF
TGTGCCAGCAGCTTAGCAGGGGGCGAGAGAGGGACTGAAGCTTTCTTT
>TRBV7-9|TRBJ1-6|NA|15|NA
CASSLYLNINSPLHF
TGTGCCAGCAGCTTATATCTCAACATTAATTCACCCCTCCACTTT
>TRBV10-2|TRBJ2-7|NA|15|TRBD2
CASSEVAGGPYEQYF
TGCGCCAGCAGTGAGGTAGCGGGAGGTCCCTACGAGCAGTACTTC
>TRBV19|TRBJ1-6|NA|16|NA
CASTYDPGSYNSPLHF
TGTGCCAGTACCTACGACCCGGGCTCCTATAATTCACCCCTCCACTTT
>TRBV5-6|TRBJ2-4|once|15|TRBD1
CASSLALEGANIQYF
TGTGCCAGCAGCTTGGCCCTAGAGGGGGCAAACATTCAGTACTTC
>TRBV5-6|TRBJ2-7|NA|14|TRBD1
CASSLRQGVRVQYF
TGTGCCAGCAGCTTACGACAGGGGGTACGGGTGCAGTACTTC
>TRBV11-3|TRBJ2-5|NA|15|TRBD1
CASSKRTGVGETQYF
TGTGCCAGCAGCAAACGGACAGGGGTTGGGGAGACCCAGTACTTC
>TRBV7-2|TRBJ2-1|NA|15|TRBD2
CASSSSGTTHGEQFF
TGTGCCAGCAGCTCCTCCGGGACTACCCACGGTGAGCAGTTCTTC
>TRBV7-9|TRBJ1-2|NA|15|NA
CASSLSREGNYGYTF
TGTGCCAGCAGCTTATCTCGGGAGGGCAACTATGGCTACACCTTC
>TRBV5-1|TRBJ2-1|NA|18|TRBD1
CASSLALSGQGRYNEQFF
TGCGCCAGCAGCTTGGCCCTTTCAGGACAGGGGAGGTACAATGAGCAGTTCTTC
>TRBV4-2|TRBJ1-2|NA|14|NA
CASSQDEAAYGYTF
TGTGCCAGCAGCCAAGATGAGGCAGCATATGGCTACACCTTC
>TRBV7-9|TRBJ1-2|NA|13|NA
CASSLGQSYGYTF
TGTGCCAGCAGCTTAGGACAGAGCTATGGCTACACCTTC
>TRBV5-8|TRBJ1-5|NA|15|TRBD1
CASSLGRGPGQPQHF
TGTGCCAGCAGCTTGGGCAGGGGGCCGGGGCAGCCCCAGCATTTT
>TRBV20-1|TRBJ2-7|NA|15|TRBD1
CSASRSGTGTYEQYF
TGCAGTGCTAGTCGATCGGGGACAGGGACCTACGAGCAGTACTTC
>TRBV6-5|TRBJ1-5|once|13|NA
CASVKQGDQPQHF
TGTGCCAGCGTCAAACAGGGAGATCAGCCCCAGCATTTT
>TRBV7-6|TRBJ1-5|NA|15|NA
CASSLVGGSNQPQHF
TGTGCCAGCAGCTTGGTGGGGGGAAGCAATCAGCCCCAGCATTTT
>TRBV14|TRBJ1-2|NA|15|NA
CASSQDLGAYGGYTF
TGTGCCAGCAGCCAAGATCTAGGGGCGTATGGAGGCTACACCTTC
>TRBV18|TRBJ1-6|NA|16|TRBD1
CASSLDHDRDNSPLHF
TGTGCCAGCTCACTAGATCACGACAGGGATAATTCACCCCTCCACTTT
>TRBV18|TRBJ2-2|NA|14|TRBD1
CASSQGQGNGELFF
TGTGCCAGCTCACAAGGACAGGGCAACGGGGAGCTGTTTTTT
>TRBV6-5|TRBJ1-2|NA|14|NA
CASTAPGSLYGYTF
TGTGCCAGCACCGCACCCGGGAGCCTCTATGGCTACACCTTC